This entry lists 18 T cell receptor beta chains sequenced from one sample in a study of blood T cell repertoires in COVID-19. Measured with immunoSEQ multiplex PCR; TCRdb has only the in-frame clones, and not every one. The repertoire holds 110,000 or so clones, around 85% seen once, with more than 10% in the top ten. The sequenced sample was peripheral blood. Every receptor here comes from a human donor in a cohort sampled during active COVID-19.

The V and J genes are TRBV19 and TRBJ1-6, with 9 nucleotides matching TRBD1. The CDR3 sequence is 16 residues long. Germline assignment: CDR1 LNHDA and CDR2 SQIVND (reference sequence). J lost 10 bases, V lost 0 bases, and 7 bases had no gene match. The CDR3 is CASSIEGTGNLSPLHF. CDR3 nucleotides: TGTGCCAGTAGTATAGAGGGGACAGGGAATCTCTCACCCCTCCACTTT.

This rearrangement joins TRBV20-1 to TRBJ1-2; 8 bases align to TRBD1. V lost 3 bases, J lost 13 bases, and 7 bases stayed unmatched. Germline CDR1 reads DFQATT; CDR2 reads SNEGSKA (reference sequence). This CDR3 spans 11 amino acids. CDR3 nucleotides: TGCAGTGCTAGTCTCGACAGGGGCCCCACCTTC. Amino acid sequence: CSASLDRGPTF.

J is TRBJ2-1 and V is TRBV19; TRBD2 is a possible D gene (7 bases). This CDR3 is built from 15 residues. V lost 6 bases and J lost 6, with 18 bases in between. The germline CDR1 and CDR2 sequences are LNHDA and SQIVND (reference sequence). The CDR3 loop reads CASRGRGASGNEQFF. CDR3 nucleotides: TGTGCCAGTAGGGGCCGGGGGGCTAGCGGCAATGAGCAGTTCTTC. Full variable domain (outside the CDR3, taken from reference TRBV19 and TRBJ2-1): DGGITQSPKYLFRKEGQNVTLSCEQNLNHDAMYWYRQDPGQGLRLIYYSQIVNDFQKGDIAEGYSVSREKKESFPLTVTSAQKNPTAFYLCASRGRGASGNEQFFGPGTRLTVL.

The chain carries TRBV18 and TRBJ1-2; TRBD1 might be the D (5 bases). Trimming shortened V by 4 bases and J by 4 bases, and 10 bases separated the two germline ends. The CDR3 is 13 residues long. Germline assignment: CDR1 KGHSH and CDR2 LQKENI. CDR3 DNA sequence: TGTGCCAGCTCACGGGGGGAGATCTATGGCTACACCTTC. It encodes CASSRGEIYGYTF.

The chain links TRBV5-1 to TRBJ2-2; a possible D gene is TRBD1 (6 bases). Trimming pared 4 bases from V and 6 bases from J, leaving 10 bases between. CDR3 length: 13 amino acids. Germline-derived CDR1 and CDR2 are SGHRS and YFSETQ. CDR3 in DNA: TGCGCCAGCAGCATGGACAGACCCGGGGAGCTGTTTTTT. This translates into CASSMDRPGELFF.

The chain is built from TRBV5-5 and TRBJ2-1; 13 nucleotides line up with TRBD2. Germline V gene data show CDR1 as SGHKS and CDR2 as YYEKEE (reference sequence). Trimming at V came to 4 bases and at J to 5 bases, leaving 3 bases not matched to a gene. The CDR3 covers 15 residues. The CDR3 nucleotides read TGTGCCAGCAGCCGCACTAGCGGGGGGGACAATGAGCAGTTCTTC. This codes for CASSRTSGGDNEQFF.

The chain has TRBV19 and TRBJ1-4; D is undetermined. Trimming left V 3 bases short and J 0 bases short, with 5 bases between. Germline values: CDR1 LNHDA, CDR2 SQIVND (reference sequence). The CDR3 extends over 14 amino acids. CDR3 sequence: CASSIISTNEKLFF. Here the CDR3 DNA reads TGTGCCAGTAGTATTATATCAACTAATGAAAAACTGTTTTTT.

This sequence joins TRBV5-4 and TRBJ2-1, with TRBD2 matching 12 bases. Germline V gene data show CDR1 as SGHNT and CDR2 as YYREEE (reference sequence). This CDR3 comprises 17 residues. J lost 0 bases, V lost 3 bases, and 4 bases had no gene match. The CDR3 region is CASSSGLAGPSYNEQFF. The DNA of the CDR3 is TGTGCCAGCAGCTCCGGACTAGCGGGACCCTCCTACAATGAGCAGTTCTTC.

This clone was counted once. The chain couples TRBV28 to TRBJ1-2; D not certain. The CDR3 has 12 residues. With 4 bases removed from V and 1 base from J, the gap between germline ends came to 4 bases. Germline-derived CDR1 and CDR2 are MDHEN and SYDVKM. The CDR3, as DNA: TGTGCCAGCAGTTCATTTAACTATGGCTACACCTTC. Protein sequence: CASSSFNYGYTF.

The CDR3 region has the DNA TGCGCCAGCAGCACGGGACAGGGAAACACTGAAGCTTTCTTT. Protein: CASSTGQGNTEAFF. The chain couples TRBV5-1 to TRBJ1-1; TRBD1 matches at 9 bases. The trim removed 4 bases at V and 2 bases at J, leaving 3 bases unmatched. CDR3 length: 14 residues. Per germline, CDR1 SGHRS and CDR2 YFSETQ.

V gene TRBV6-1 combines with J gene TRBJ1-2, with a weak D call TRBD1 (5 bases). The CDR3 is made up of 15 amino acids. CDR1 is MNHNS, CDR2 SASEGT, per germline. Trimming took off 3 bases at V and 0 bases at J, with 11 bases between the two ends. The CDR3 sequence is CASSDRGRTNYGYTF. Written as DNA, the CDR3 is TGTGCCAGCAGTGATAGGGGCAGGACTAACTATGGCTACACCTTC.

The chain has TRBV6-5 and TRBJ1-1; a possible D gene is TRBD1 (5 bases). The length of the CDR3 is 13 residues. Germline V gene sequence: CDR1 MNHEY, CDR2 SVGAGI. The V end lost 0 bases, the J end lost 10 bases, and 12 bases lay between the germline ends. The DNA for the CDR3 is TGTGCCAGCAGTTACTCAAGGCTGGGGGGAGCTTTCTTT. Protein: CASSYSRLGGAFF.

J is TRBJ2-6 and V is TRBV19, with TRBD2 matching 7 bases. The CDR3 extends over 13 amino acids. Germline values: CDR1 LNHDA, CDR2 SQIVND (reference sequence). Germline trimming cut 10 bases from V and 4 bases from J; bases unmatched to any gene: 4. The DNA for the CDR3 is TGTGCCACCGGGGGGTCCGGGGCCAACGTCCTGACTTTC. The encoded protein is CATGGSGANVLTF.

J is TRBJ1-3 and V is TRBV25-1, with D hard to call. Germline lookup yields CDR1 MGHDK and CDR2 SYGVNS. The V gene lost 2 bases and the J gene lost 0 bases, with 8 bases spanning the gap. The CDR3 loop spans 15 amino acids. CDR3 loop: CASSETRTSGNTIYF. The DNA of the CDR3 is TGTGCCAGCAGTGAAACCAGAACCTCTGGAAACACCATATATTTT.

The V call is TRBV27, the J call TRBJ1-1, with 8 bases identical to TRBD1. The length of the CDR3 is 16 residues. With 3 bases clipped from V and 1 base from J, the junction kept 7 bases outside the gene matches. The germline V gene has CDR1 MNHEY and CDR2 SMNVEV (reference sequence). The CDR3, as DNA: TGTGCCAGCAGTTTGGGAGCAGGGGGCTGGAACACTGAAGCTTTCTTT. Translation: CASSLGAGGWNTEAFF.

CDR3 residues: CASSWTGGIGEKLFF. For the CDR3, the DNA is TGCGCCAGCAGTTGGACAGGGGGCATTGGTGAAAAACTGTTTTTT. The rearrangement joins TRBV5-1 to TRBJ1-4; 11 bases fit TRBD1. CDR1 and CDR2 (germline): SGHRS, YFSETQ. The CDR3 covers 15 residues. V shed 5 bases and J 7 bases; nucleotides not matched to a gene: 7.

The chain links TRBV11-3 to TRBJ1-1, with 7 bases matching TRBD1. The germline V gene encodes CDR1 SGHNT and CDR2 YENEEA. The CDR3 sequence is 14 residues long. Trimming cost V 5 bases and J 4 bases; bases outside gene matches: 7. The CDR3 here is CASSQQGMGTEAFF. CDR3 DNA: TGTGCCAGCAGCCAACAGGGGATGGGCACTGAAGCTTTCTTT.

CDR3 coding DNA: TGCAGCGTGGGACGACGGGGGGGCACTGAAGCTTTCTTT. Protein sequence: CSVGRRGGTEAFF. The chain links TRBV29-1 to TRBJ1-1; D is perhaps TRBD1 (5 bases). The CDR3 contains 13 residues. V gave up 6 bases and J gave up 4 bases, with 15 bases separating them. CDR1 and CDR2 (germline): SQVTM, ANQGSEA.